This entry lists 16 T cell receptor beta chains sequenced from one sample in a study of cytomegalovirus exposure and HLA in healthy donors. A multiplex PCR was run with 60 Vbeta primers and 13 Jbeta primers. The repertoire was sequenced with immunoSEQ multiplex PCR; TCRdb's copy has only in-frame clones and lacks some. Found here are under 250,000 clones, roughly four fifths of them singletons; the top ten hold approximately 2%. The source material was PBMCs. These receptor sequences come from a man under 40 in good health and CMV-seronegative.

There are a few counts of this clone. This chain joins TRBV6-6 and TRBJ1-1, with D possibly being TRBD1 (6 bases). Looked up from germline, CDR1 is MNHNY and CDR2 is SVGAGI (reference sequence). Trimming removed 6 bases from V and 11 bases from J, with 19 bases in between. CDR3 length equals 13 residues. The CDR3 sequence: CASSSGGGRVAFF. The CDR3, as DNA: TGTGCCAGCAGCTCCGGGGGGGGCAGGGTGGCTTTCTTT.

This clone came up a few times. The chain combines TRBV5-1 with TRBJ1-4, with D uncertain. The CDR3 extends over 14 amino acids. CDR1 SGHRS and CDR2 YFSETQ come from the germline V gene. V lost 4 bases and J lost 8, with 15 bases in between. The CDR3 sequence: CASSPELRAEKLFF. In nucleotides, the CDR3 is TGCGCCAGCAGCCCCGAGTTGAGGGCCGAAAAACTGTTTTTT.

The J gene is TRBJ2-1, the V gene TRBV10-1; D may be TRBD1 (5 bases). CDR3 length: 15 residues. Trimming pared 0 bases from V and 3 bases from J, leaving 9 bases between. Germline assignment: CDR1 WNHNN and CDR2 SYGVQD (reference sequence). The CDR3 nucleotides are TGCGCCAGCAGTGAGTCAGACAGCGACTACAATGAGCAGTTCTTC. As protein: CASSESDSDYNEQFF.

This clone is a singleton in its sample. The genes are TRBV5-5 and TRBJ2-1, with 11 nucleotides matching TRBD1. Trimming took 1 base from V and 2 from J; bases not matched to a gene: 14. The CDR3 is made up of 20 amino acids. Germline lookup yields CDR1 SGHKS and CDR2 YYEKEE (reference sequence). This CDR3 is CASSLQWGQGVFGTYNEQFF. DNA for the CDR3: TGTGCCAGCAGCTTGCAGTGGGGACAGGGGGTGTTTGGGACCTACAATGAGCAGTTCTTC.

The genes are TRBV5-1 and TRBJ2-1, with a weak D call TRBD2 (5 bases). CDR1 SGHRS and CDR2 YFSETQ come from the germline V gene. This CDR3 has 16 residues. V was pared by 1 base and J by 0 bases, with 11 bases between. CDR3 in amino acids: CASSLISEASYNEQFF. CDR3 bases: TGCGCCAGCAGCTTGATCTCGGAGGCCTCCTACAATGAGCAGTTCTTC.

The J gene is TRBJ1-1, the V gene TRBV18; TRBD1 matches at 12 bases. The CDR3 has 17 amino acids. Trimming took 1 base from V and 4 from J; bases not matched to a gene: 7. Germline V gene lookup returns CDR1 KGHSH and CDR2 LQKENI. The CDR3 here is CASSPLHPGQGATEAFF. CDR3 nucleotides: TGTGCCAGCTCACCACTCCATCCGGGACAGGGGGCCACTGAAGCTTTCTTT.

The rearrangement joins TRBV28 to TRBJ1-4; TRBD1 agrees at 12 bases. Losses at the gene ends were 6 bases for V and 9 bases for J; bases not matched to a gene: 8. Germline loops: CDR1 MDHEN, CDR2 SYDVKM. The CDR3 runs to 15 residues. The CDR3 nucleotides are TGTGCCAGCAGACCACGGGACAGGGGGCTTCAAAAACTGTTTTTT. It is translated as CASRPRDRGLQKLFF.

This chain connects TRBV6-1 to TRBJ2-5; TRBD1 is a possible D gene (8 bases). Trimming took 2 bases from V and 2 from J, leaving 21 bases between them. Germline loops: CDR1 MNHNS, CDR2 SASEGT. This CDR3 has 18 amino acids. CDR3 nucleotide sequence: TGTGCCAGCAGTGAATCGCTGGGGGGGACAGGACGACAAGAGACCCAGTACTTC. Protein: CASSESLGGTGRQETQYF.

V and J are TRBV4-1 and TRBJ2-1; TRBD1 matches 9 bases. Germline V gene data show CDR1 as MGHRA and CDR2 as YSYEKL. CDR3 length: 16 amino acids. J gave up 8 bases and V 0 bases, and 8 bases lay outside the gene matches. This chain's CDR3 is CASSQDLGQGIDEQFF. The CDR3, as DNA: TGCGCCAGCAGCCAAGATCTGGGACAGGGTATTGATGAGCAGTTCTTC.

V usage is TRBV9 and J usage is TRBJ1-4; the match to TRBD1 covers 7 bases. After removal of 0 bases from V and 5 bases from J, the junction contained 4 bases not matched to a gene. From germline, CDR1 is SGDLS and CDR2 YYNGEE. The CDR3 is 15 amino acids. The CDR3 bases are TGTGCCAGCAGCGTAGAAGGGGGCGCAAATGAAAAACTGTTTTTT. This sequence encodes CASSVEGGANEKLFF.

The table lists this clone with a count of one. This chain joins TRBV19 and TRBJ2-1, with 15 positions matching TRBD2. Looked up from germline, CDR1 is LNHDA and CDR2 is SQIVND (reference sequence). The CDR3 sequence is 13 residues long. J gave up 10 bases and V 10 bases, and 5 bases lay outside the gene matches. The CDR3 region is CATGLAGGGEQFF. In nucleotides, the CDR3 is TGTGCCACAGGACTAGCGGGAGGGGGAGAGCAGTTCTTC.

J is TRBJ1-6 and V is TRBV28; no firm D call. This CDR3 contains 16 residues. The V and J ends lost 1 base and 0 bases respectively, with 7 bases between them. Germline V lookup: CDR1 MDHEN, CDR2 SYDVKM. The CDR3 sequence: CASSLYGSSYNSPLHF. CDR3 nucleotide sequence: TGTGCCAGCAGTTTATACGGGAGCTCCTATAATTCACCCCTCCACTTT.

The chain joins TRBV18 to TRBJ1-1, with a possible D match to TRBD1 (5 bases). This CDR3 contains 15 residues. Looked up from germline, CDR1 is KGHSH and CDR2 is LQKENI. Trimming stripped 2 bases from V and 4 bases from J, with 14 bases between. The CDR3 loop is CASSPGGTHGTEAFF. CDR3 bases: TGTGCCAGCTCACCAGGAGGGACCCATGGCACTGAAGCTTTCTTT.

The rearrangement links TRBV5-6 to TRBJ1-5; 7 positions agree with TRBD1. The V segment lost 7 bases and the J segment 6 bases; nucleotides outside the gene matches: 10. The CDR3 is 14 residues long. Per germline, CDR1 SGHDT and CDR2 YYEEEE. CDR3 loop: CASQSSQGGQPQHF. In DNA form, the CDR3 reads TGTGCCAGCCAATCCTCGCAGGGGGGTCAGCCCCAGCATTTT.

V and J are TRBV11-3 and TRBJ2-2; TRBD2 matches at 16 bases. The CDR3 runs 18 residues. The ends lost 4 bases at V and 4 bases at J; junction bases unmatched: 6. CDR1 and CDR2 (germline): SGHNT, YENEEA. The CDR3 DNA is TGTGCCAGCAGCTCGGGACTAGCGGGAGGGCCATTCACCGGGGAGCTGTTTTTT. This translates into CASSSGLAGGPFTGELFF.

V is TRBV28 and J is TRBJ2-5, with TRBD2 identical over 9 bases. V shed 5 bases, J shed 0 bases, and the junction held 4 bases outside the gene matches. The CDR3 loop spans 15 amino acids. Germline-derived CDR1 and CDR2 are MDHEN and SYDVKM. CDR3 DNA sequence: TGTGCCAGCAGTCGTACTAGCGGGCACCAAGAGACCCAGTACTTC. Its protein is CASSRTSGHQETQYF.